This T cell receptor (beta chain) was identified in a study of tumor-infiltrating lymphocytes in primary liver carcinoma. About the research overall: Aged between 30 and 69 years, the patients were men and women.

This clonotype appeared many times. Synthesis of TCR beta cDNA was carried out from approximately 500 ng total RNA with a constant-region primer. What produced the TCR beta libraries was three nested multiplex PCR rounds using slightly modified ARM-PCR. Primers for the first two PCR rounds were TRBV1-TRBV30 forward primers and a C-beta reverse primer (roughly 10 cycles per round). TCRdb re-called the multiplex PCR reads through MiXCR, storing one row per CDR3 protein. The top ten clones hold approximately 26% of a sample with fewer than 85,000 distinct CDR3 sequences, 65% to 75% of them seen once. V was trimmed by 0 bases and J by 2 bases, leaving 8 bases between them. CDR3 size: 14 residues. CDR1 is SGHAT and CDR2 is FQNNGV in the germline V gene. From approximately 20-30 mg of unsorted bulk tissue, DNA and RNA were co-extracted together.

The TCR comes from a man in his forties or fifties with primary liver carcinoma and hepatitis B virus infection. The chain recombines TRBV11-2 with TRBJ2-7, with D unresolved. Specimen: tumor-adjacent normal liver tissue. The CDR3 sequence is CASSLDRQAYEQYF. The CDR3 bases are TGTGCCAGCAGCTTAGATCGACAAGCCTACGAGCAGTACTTC. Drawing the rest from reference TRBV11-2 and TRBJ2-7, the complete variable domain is EAGVAQSPRYKIIEKRQSVAFWCNPISGHATLYWYQQILGQGPKLLIQFQNNGVVDDSQLPKDRFSAERLKGVDSTLKIQPAKLEDSAVYLCASSLDRQAYEQYFGPGTRLTVT.